The 23 T cell receptor beta chains reported below all come from one sample, sequenced in a study of T cells in Graves' hyperthyroidism and ophthalmopathy. The source material, RNA transcripts, was used to amplify TCR beta CDR3 regions. Primed by the HTBI set, a first-round RT-PCR was run on the TCR CDR3. MiXCR was run by TCRdb on the multiplex PCR reads, yielding one entry per CDR3 protein. The sample has a few hundred thousand distinct CDR3 sequences, about a sixth seen once. Sequencing input: blood. These receptors were collected from a woman aged 25 to 39 with Graves' hyperthyroidism.

This rearrangement joins TRBV6-7 to TRBJ2-2, with 11 bases matching TRBD2. TRBV6-7 is an ORF, with its function uncertain. The CDR3 runs to 18 residues. The trim removed 0 bases at V and 0 bases at J, leaving 3 bases unmatched. The CDR3 is CASSYSTSGVPNTGELFF. CDR3 DNA: TGTGCCAGCAGTTACTCGACTAGCGGGGTTCCGAACACCGGGGAGCTGTTTTTT.

V gene TRBV19 combines with J gene TRBJ2-2; D perhaps matches TRBD1 (5 bases). Deletions cut 5 bases from V and 4 bases from J, with 8 bases between. Germline V gene data show CDR1 as LNHDA and CDR2 as SQIVND (reference sequence). The CDR3 contains 13 residues. This CDR3 reads CASSQGPTGELFF. The DNA for the CDR3 is TGTGCCAGTAGTCAGGGTCCCACCGGGGAGCTGTTTTTT.

This clonotype was found many times. The DNA for the CDR3 is TGTGCCAGCAGCTCGATACCGAGGCTAGCGGCCCAGGAGCAGTTCTTC. Encoded protein: CASSSIPRLAAQEQFF. The chain has TRBV7-2 and TRBJ2-1; 7 bases are shared with TRBD2. V lost 4 bases, J lost 10 bases, and 16 bases stayed unmatched. The CDR3 totals 16 residues. The germline gives CDR1 SGHTA, CDR2 FQGNSA. Using reference TRBV7-2 and TRBJ2-1 for the parts outside the CDR3, the full variable domain is GAGVSQSPSNKVTEKGKDVELRCDPISGHTALYWYRQSLGQGLEFLIYFQGNSAPDKSGLPSDRFSAERTGGSVSTLTIQRTQQEDSAVYLCASSSIPRLAAQEQFFGPGTRLTVL.

This clonotype was counted a few times. The rearrangement uses TRBV6-5 and TRBJ1-5, with a tentative D call TRBD1 (5 bases). From germline, CDR1 is MNHEY and CDR2 SVGAGI. The CDR3 extends over 14 amino acids. V lost 1 base and J lost 8, with 12 bases in between. The CDR3 sequence: CASSYFIGGKPQHF. CDR3 coding DNA: TGTGCCAGCAGTTACTTTATCGGGGGGAAGCCCCAGCATTTT.

This rearrangement joins TRBV5-1 to TRBJ2-2, with 9 bases fitting TRBD1. CDR3 length: 19 amino acids. V gave up 3 bases and J gave up 4 bases; unmatched junction bases: 16. Germline V CDR1 and CDR2: SGHRS, YFSETQ. In DNA form, the CDR3 reads TGCGCCAGCAGCTATGGACCGGGACAGGGCCTGAGAGGCACCGGGGAGCTGTTTTTT. Amino acid sequence: CASSYGPGQGLRGTGELFF.

This clonotype was counted at least ten times. The chain carries TRBV3-1 and TRBJ2-5, with 9 bases fitting TRBD1. The length of the CDR3 is 16 residues. The junction had 8 bases not matched to a gene; V was cut back by 5 bases and J by 1 base. Germline CDR1 LGHDT, CDR2 YNNKEL (reference sequence). The CDR3 DNA follows: TGTGCCAGCAGCTCCCCCGGGACAGGGACCCAAGAGACCCAGTACTTC. Translation: CASSSPGTGTQETQYF.

Only a few counts were recorded for this clonotype. V is TRBV28 and J is TRBJ1-4; no firm D call. Deletions cut 7 bases from V and 8 bases from J, with 14 bases between. The CDR3 length is 13 residues. The germline V gene encodes CDR1 MDHEN and CDR2 SYDVKM. This CDR3 is CASMDLGGEKLFF. CDR3 DNA: TGTGCCAGCATGGACCTCGGTGGGGAAAAACTGTTTTTT.

This chain joins TRBV28 and TRBJ1-1; TRBD1 might be the D (5 bases). Trimming cost V 3 bases and J 2 bases, with 16 bases left between them. This CDR3 is 16 amino acids long. The germline V gene has CDR1 MDHEN and CDR2 SYDVKM. CDR3 in DNA: TGTGCCAGCAGTTTCGGGGGGACTCACCCCAACACTGAAGCTTTCTTT. Amino acid sequence: CASSFGGTHPNTEAFF.

This clonotype was observed a few times. The J gene is TRBJ2-1, the V gene TRBV24-1; TRBD2 aligns across 7 bases. Germline V gene data show CDR1 as KGHDR and CDR2 as SFDVKD. V lost 1 base, J lost 2 bases, and 7 bases stayed unmatched. The CDR3 sequence is 17 residues long. CDR3 DNA: TGTGCCACCAGTGATTTCACTAGCGTCGCAACCTACAATGAGCAGTTCTTC. It encodes CATSDFTSVATYNEQFF.

This clonotype has just a few counts. The chain combines TRBV29-1 with TRBJ1-2; TRBD1 matches 11 bases. V was clipped by 8 bases and J by 6 bases; unmatched bases: 11. The CDR3 is 14 residues long. Germline values: CDR1 SQVTM, CDR2 ANQGSEA. The CDR3 loop is CSLNSGQGENGYTF. The CDR3 DNA sequence: TGCAGCTTAAACTCGGGACAGGGGGAGAATGGCTACACCTTC.

In its sample, this clonotype was seen many times. The gene calls are TRBV18 and TRBJ2-7; perhaps TRBD2 as D (6 bases). Trimming took 0 bases from V and 5 from J, leaving 11 bases between them. Germline CDR1 KGHSH, CDR2 LQKENI. The CDR3 length is 14 residues. The chain's CDR3 is CASSPPEGRDEQYF. The CDR3 DNA is TGTGCCAGCTCACCACCGGAGGGGAGAGACGAGCAGTACTTC.

This clonotype occurred many times. The genes are TRBV6-5 and TRBJ2-3, with 7 bases that match TRBD2. The trim removed 2 bases at V and 8 bases at J, leaving 13 bases unmatched. From germline, CDR1 is MNHEY and CDR2 SVGAGI. The CDR3 covers 16 residues. The CDR3 spells CASSYRGLDTHATQYF. The CDR3 bases are TGTGCCAGCAGTTACCGCGGACTAGATACCCACGCTACGCAGTATTTT.

This clonotype was recorded a few times. The chain links TRBV20-1 to TRBJ2-1; 14 nucleotides match TRBD2. The length of the CDR3 is 14 residues. From germline, CDR1 is DFQATT and CDR2 SNEGSKA (reference sequence). V shed 6 bases and J 7 bases; nucleotides not matched to a gene: 5. CDR3 bases: TGCAGTGCCACGGGGACTAGCGGGGGAAATGAGCAGTTCTTC. Translated: CSATGTSGGNEQFF.

V gene TRBV20-1 combines with J gene TRBJ2-5; 7 bases fit TRBD2. CDR1 is DFQATT and CDR2 is SNEGSKA in the germline V gene (reference sequence). There are 14 residues in the CDR3. The junction had 8 bases not matched to a gene; V was cut back by 5 bases and J by 2 bases. The CDR3 region has the DNA TGCAGTGCTGGGGCTAGCGGTCCTCAAGAGACCCAGTACTTC. Translation: CSAGASGPQETQYF.

As concerns this clonotype: This may be a read error: a much more frequent sequence differs by one nucleotide. The chain recombines TRBV6-1 with TRBJ2-7; 7 bases fit TRBD2. Per germline, CDR1 MNHNS and CDR2 SASEGT. The CDR3 covers 15 residues. The trim removed 0 bases at V and 2 bases at J, leaving 4 bases unmatched. The CDR3: CASSEATGGPYEQYF. CDR3 in DNA: TGTGCCAGCAGTGAAGCGACGGGAGGCCCCTACGAGCAGTACTTC.

This sequence joins TRBV20-1 and TRBJ2-1, with D tentatively TRBD2 (6 bases). CDR1 DFQATT and CDR2 SNEGSKA come from the germline V gene (reference sequence). V was shortened by 3 bases and J by 4 bases, with 13 bases between the two germline ends. The CDR3 is 14 amino acids. CDR3 coding DNA: TGCAGTGCTAGGGCCGGGAGCCGTTACAATGAGCAGTTCTTC. Translation gives CSARAGSRYNEQFF.

This clonotype was counted many times. V gene TRBV20-1 combines with J gene TRBJ2-7, with 10 bases matching TRBD1. CDR3 length equals 13 residues. Germline loops: CDR1 DFQATT, CDR2 SNEGSKA (reference sequence). After removal of 7 bases from V and 5 bases from J, the junction contained 8 bases not matched to a gene. CDR3 region: CSVTGTGDDEQYF. The CDR3 DNA is TGCAGTGTGACCGGGACAGGGGATGACGAGCAGTACTTC.

Only a few counts were recorded for this clonotype. This rearrangement joins TRBV12-3 or TRBV12-4 to TRBJ1-5, with D perhaps matching TRBD1 (5 bases). The V end was cut by 6 bases, the J end by 4 bases, with 19 bases between. The CDR3 sequence is 16 residues long. The CDR3 is CASRPPQGSNNQPQHF. The CDR3, as DNA: TGTGCCAGCAGGCCCCCCCAGGGTTCGAATAATCAGCCCCAGCATTTT.

As to this clonotype: Germline and junction disagree at one end, which may indicate a read error. The V call is TRBV24-1, the J call TRBJ2-3; 8 bases match TRBD2. The germline V gene encodes CDR1 KGHDR and CDR2 SFDVKD. The CDR3 runs to 16 residues. The chain's CDR3 is CTTSDPGLGGLDTQYF. As DNA, the CDR3 is TGTACCACCAGTGATCCGGGACTAGGCGGTTTAGATACGCAGTATTTT.

This clonotype was seen many times. The gene calls are TRBV4-2 and TRBJ1-3, with D perhaps TRBD1 (6 bases). Trimming removed 1 base from V and 2 bases from J, with 15 bases in between. CDR1 and CDR2 from the germline V gene are LGHNA and YNFKEQ. This CDR3 contains 17 residues. The CDR3 DNA reads as TGTGCCAGCAGCCAAGCATCGCGGGGGCCTGCTGGAAACACCATATATTTT. Amino acid sequence: CASSQASRGPAGNTIYF.

This clonotype was counted many times. The rearrangement joins TRBV7-8 to TRBJ1-5; 11 bases align to TRBD1. Per germline, CDR1 SGHVS and CDR2 FQNEAQ. With V trimmed by 4 bases and J by 5 bases, 4 bases remained unmatched. The CDR3 length is 15 residues. The CDR3 loop is CASSYGTGGHQPQHF. CDR3 nucleotides: TGTGCCAGCAGCTACGGGACAGGGGGTCATCAGCCCCAGCATTTT.

In its sample, this clonotype was seen many times. The rearrangement joins TRBV7-9 to TRBJ1-1; TRBD1 might be the D (5 bases). CDR1 and CDR2 from the germline V gene are SEHNR and FQNEAQ (reference sequence). V was shortened by 5 bases and J by 4 bases, with 17 bases between the two germline ends. This CDR3 spans 15 amino acids. CDR3 DNA: TGTGCCAGCAGCCCGCCCGGGACTCGACCCACTGAAGCTTTCTTT. Translated: CASSPPGTRPTEAFF.

This clonotype was observed many times. The chain couples TRBV28 to TRBJ2-1; 7 nucleotides line up with TRBD2. V lost 5 bases to trimming and J lost 2 bases; unmatched junction nucleotides: 6. This CDR3 comprises 15 residues. The V gene's germline CDR1 is MDHEN and CDR2 SYDVKM. The CDR3: CASSDLGGAYNEQFF. CDR3 DNA: TGTGCCAGCAGTGATTTGGGGGGGGCCTACAATGAGCAGTTCTTC.